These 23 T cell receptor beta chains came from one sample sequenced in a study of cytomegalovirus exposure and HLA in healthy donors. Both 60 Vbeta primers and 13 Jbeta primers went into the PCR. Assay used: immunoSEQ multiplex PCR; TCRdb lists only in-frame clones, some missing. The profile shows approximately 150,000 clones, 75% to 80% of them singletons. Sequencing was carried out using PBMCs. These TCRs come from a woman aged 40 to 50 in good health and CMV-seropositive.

Here the CDR3 reads CASRSSNEKLFF. The CDR3 DNA reads TGTGCCAGCAGGTCCTCCAATGAAAAACTGTTTTTT. This chain joins TRBV6-5 and TRBJ1-4; D remains ambiguous. Germline V gives CDR1 MNHEY, CDR2 SVGAGI. V shed 6 bases and J shed 5 bases, with 7 bases lying between them. CDR3 length equals 12 residues.

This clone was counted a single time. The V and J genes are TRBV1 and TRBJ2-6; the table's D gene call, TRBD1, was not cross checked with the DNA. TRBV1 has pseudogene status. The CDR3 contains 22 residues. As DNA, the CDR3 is TGCACCAGCAGCCAAGGGAGTTGTTCCGACAGGTCCGAGAGCTCTGGGGCCAACGTCCTGACTTTC. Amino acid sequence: CTSSQGSCSDRSESSGANVLTF.

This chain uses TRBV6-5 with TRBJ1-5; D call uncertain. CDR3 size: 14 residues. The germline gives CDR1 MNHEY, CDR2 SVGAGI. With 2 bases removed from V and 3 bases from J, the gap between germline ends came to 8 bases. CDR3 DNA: TGTGCCAGCAGTTACCCACAGATCAATCAGCCCCAGCATTTT. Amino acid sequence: CASSYPQINQPQHF.

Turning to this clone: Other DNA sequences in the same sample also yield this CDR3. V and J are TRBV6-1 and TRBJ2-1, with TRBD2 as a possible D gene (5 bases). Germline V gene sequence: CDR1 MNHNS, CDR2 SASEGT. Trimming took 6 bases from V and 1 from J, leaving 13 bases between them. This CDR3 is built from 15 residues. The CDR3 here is CASSEGLRSYNEQFF. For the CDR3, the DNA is TGTGCCAGCAGCGAGGGCCTGCGATCCTACAATGAGCAGTTCTTC.

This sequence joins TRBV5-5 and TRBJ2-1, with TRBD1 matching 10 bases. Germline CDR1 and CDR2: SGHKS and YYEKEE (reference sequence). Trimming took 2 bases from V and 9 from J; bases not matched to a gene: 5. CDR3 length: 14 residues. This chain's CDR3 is CASSLGTGAGEQFF. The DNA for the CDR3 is TGTGCCAGCAGCTTAGGGACAGGGGCAGGTGAGCAGTTCTTC.

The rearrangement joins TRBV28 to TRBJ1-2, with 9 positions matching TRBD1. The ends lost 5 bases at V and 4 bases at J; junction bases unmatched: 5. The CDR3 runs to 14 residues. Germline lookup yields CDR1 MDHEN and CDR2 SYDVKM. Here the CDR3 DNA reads TGTGCCAGCAGTACCTGGACAGGGGCCTATGGCTACACCTTC. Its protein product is CASSTWTGAYGYTF.

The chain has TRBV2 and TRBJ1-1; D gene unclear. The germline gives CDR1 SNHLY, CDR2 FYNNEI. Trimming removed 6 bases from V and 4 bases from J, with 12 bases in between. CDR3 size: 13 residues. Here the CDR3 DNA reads TGTGCCAGCAGGCTGGGCCAGAGCACTGAAGCTTTCTTT. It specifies CASRLGQSTEAFF.

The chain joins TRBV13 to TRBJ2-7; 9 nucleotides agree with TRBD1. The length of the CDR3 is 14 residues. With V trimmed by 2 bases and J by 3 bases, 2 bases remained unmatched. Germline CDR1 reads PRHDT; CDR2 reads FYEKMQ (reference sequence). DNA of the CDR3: TGTGCCAGCAGCTTATGGGACAGGGTCTACGAGCAGTACTTC. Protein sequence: CASSLWDRVYEQYF. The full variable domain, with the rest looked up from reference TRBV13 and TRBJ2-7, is AAGVIQSPRHLIKEKRETATLKCYPIPRHDTVYWYQQGPGQDPQFLISFYEKMQSDKGSIPDRFSAQQFSDYHSELNMSSLELGDSALYFCASSLWDRVYEQYFGPGTRLTVT.

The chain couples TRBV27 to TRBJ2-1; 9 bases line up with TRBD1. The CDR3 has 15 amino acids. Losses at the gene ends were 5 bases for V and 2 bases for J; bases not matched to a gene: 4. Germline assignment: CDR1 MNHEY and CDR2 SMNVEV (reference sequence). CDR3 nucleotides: TGTGCCAGCAGTCCCGGGACAGGGCCCTACAATGAGCAGTTCTTC. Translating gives CASSPGTGPYNEQFF.

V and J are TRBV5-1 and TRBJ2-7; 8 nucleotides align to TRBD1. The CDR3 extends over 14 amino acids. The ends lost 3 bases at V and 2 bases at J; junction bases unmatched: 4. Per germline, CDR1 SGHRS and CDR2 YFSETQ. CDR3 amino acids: CASSWRQGTYEQYF. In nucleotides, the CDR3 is TGCGCCAGCAGCTGGCGACAGGGGACCTACGAGCAGTACTTC.

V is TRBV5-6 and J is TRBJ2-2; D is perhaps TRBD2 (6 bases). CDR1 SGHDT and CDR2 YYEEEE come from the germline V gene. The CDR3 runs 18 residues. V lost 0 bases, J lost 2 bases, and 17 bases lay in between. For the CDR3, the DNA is TGTGCCAGCAGCTTGGCCGGGTGGAGGGCCCTCAACACCGGGGAGCTGTTTTTT. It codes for CASSLAGWRALNTGELFF.

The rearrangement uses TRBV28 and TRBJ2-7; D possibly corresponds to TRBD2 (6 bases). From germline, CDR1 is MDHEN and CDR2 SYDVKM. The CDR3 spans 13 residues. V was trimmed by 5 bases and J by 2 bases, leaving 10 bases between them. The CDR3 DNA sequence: TGTGCCAGCAGTACTGGGGGGACCTACGAGCAGTACTTC. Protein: CASSTGGTYEQYF.

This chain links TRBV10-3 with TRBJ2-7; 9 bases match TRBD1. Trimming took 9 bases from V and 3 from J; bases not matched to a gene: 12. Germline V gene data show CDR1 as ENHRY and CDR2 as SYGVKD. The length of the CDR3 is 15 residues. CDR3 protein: CAMGTGTGIFYEQYF. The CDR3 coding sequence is TGTGCCATGGGGACCGGGACAGGGATCTTCTACGAGCAGTACTTC.

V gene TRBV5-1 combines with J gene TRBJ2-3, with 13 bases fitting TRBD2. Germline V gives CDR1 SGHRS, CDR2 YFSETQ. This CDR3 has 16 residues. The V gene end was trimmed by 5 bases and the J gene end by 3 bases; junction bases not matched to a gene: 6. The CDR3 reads CASRRTSGRGTDTQYF. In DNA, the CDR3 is TGCGCCAGCAGACGGACTAGCGGGAGAGGTACAGATACGCAGTATTTT.

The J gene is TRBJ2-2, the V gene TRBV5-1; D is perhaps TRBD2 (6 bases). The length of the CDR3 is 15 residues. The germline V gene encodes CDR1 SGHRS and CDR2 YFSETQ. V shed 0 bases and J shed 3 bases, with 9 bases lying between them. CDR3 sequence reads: CASSLDGRYTGELFF. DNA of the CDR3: TGCGCCAGCAGCTTGGATGGGAGGTACACCGGGGAGCTGTTTTTT.

In DNA, the CDR3 is TGTGCCAGCAGCCAAGATATCACCCCGCGGACTCAAGCGGGGTCCTACAATGAGCAGTTCTTC. Its protein product is CASSQDITPRTQAGSYNEQFF. The chain recombines TRBV4-2 with TRBJ2-1; 7 bases agree with TRBD2. The V gene's germline CDR1 is LGHNA and CDR2 YNFKEQ. With 0 bases clipped from V and 1 base from J, the junction kept 18 bases outside the gene matches. This CDR3 is built from 21 residues.

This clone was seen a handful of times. The CDR3 loop is CASSPQTGTTGELFF. CDR3 coding DNA: TGTGCCAGCAGCCCACAGACAGGGACCACCGGGGAGCTGTTTTTT. The chain couples TRBV5-5 to TRBJ2-2; TRBD1 agrees at 7 bases. Germline CDR1 and CDR2: SGHKS and YYEKEE (reference sequence). The CDR3 is 15 amino acids. Losses at the gene ends were 4 bases for V and 4 bases for J; bases not matched to a gene: 7.

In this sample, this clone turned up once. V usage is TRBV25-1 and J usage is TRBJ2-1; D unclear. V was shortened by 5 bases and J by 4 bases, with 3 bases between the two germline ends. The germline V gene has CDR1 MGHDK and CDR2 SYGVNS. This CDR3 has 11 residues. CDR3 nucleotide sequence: TGTGCCAGCAGTCAGTACAATGAGCAGTTCTTC. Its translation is CASSQYNEQFF.

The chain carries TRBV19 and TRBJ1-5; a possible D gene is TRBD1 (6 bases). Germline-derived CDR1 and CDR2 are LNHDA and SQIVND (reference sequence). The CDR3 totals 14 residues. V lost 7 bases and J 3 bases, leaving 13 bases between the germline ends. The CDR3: CASTLDRLNQPQHF. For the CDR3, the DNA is TGTGCCAGTACCCTGGACAGACTCAATCAGCCCCAGCATTTT.

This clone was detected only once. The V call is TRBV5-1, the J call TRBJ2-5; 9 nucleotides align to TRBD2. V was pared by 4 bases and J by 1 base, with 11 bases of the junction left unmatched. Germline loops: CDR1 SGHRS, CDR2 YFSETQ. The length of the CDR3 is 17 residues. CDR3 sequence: CASSRGLAGTLQETQYF. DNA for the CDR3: TGCGCCAGCAGCCGCGGGCTAGCGGGAACTCTCCAAGAGACCCAGTACTTC.

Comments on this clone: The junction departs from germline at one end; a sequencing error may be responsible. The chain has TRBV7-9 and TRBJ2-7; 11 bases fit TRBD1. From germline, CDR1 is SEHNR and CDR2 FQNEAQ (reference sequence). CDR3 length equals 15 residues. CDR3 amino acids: CSSSLAGDRGYEQYF. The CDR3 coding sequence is TGTTCCAGCAGCTTAGCGGGGGACAGGGGGTACGAGCAGTACTTC.

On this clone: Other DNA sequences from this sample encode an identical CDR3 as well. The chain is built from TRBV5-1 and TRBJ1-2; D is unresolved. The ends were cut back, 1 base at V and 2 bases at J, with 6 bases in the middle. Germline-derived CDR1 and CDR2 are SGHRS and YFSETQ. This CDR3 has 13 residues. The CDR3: CASSLRENYGYTF. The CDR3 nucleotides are TGCGCCAGCAGCTTGAGGGAGAACTATGGCTACACCTTC.

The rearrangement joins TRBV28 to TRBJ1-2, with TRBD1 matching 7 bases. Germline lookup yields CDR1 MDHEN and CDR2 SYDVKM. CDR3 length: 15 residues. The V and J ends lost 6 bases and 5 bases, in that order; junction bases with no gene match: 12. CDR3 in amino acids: CASSPSTGMGYGYTF. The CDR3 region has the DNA TGTGCCAGCAGCCCGTCGACAGGGATGGGATATGGCTACACCTTC.